This T cell receptor beta chain was identified during a study of blood T cell repertoires in COVID-19. Here immunoSEQ multiplex PCR was the method, and the copy in TCRdb shows in-frame clones only, minus some. The sample shows roughly 190,000 clones, approximately 85% of them seen only once. Specimen: peripheral blood. This sequence originates from a woman between 65 and 79 years old with active or convalescent COVID-19.

The CDR3 protein is CASSLGTGWDTQYF. In DNA form, the CDR3 reads TGTGCCAGTAGTCTGGGGACAGGGTGGGATACGCAGTATTTT. The genes are TRBV19 and TRBJ2-3, with 9 bases matching TRBD1. V was clipped by 5 bases and J by 6 bases; unmatched bases: 6. Germline assignment: CDR1 LNHDA and CDR2 SQIVND (reference sequence). The CDR3 sequence is 14 residues long.